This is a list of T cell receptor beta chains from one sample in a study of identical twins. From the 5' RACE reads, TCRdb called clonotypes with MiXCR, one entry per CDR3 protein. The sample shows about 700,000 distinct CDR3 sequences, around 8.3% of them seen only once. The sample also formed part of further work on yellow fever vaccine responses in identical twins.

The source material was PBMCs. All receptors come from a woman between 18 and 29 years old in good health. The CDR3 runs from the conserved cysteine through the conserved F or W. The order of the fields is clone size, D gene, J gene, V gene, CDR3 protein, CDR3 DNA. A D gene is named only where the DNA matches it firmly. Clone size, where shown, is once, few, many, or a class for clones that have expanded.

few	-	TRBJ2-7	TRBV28	CASSLSTPSSYEQYF	TGTGCCAGCAGTTTATCGACACCGAGCTCCTACGAGCAGTACTTC
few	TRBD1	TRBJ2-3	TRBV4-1	CASSLDRLSTDTQYF	TGCGCCAGCAGCCTGGACAGGCTTAGCACAGATACGCAGTATTTT
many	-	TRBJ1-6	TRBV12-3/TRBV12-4	CASSPGLGYSPLHF	TGTGCCAGCAGCCCGGGACTCGGCTATTCACCCCTCCACTTT
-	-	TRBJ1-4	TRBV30	CARMGAGEKLFF	TGTGCTCGTATGGGGGCAGGGGAAAAACTGTTTTTT
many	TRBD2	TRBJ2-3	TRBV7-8	CASSLIAGGRDTQYF	TGTGCCAGCAGCTTGATAGCGGGGGGGCGAGATACGCAGTATTTT
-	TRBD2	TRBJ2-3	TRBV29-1	CSVEAWTSDSPDTQYF	TGCAGCGTTGAAGCGTGGACTAGCGATTCCCCAGATACGCAGTATTTT
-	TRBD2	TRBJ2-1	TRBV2	CASAREGSSYNEQFF	TGTGCCAGCGCGAGGGAGGGCAGCTCCTACAATGAGCAGTTCTTC
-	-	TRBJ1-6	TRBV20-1	CSARGVGSYNSPLHF	TGCAGTGCTAGAGGGGTCGGTAGCTATAATTCACCCCTCCACTTT
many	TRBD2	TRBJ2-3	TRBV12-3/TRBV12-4	CASSLRASGGYTDTQYF	TGTGCCAGCAGTTTACGGGCTAGCGGGGGGTACACAGATACGCAGTATTTT
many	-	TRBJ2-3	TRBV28	CASSFWGAGTDTQYF	TGTGCCAGCAGTTTTTGGGGGGCTGGGACAGATACGCAGTATTTT
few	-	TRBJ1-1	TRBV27	CASSFTEMNTEAFF	TGTGCCAGCAGTTTTACAGAGATGAACACTGAAGCTTTCTTT
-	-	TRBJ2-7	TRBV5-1	CASSLRGNHEQYF	TGCGCCAGCAGCTTGCGCGGGAACCACGAGCAGTACTTC
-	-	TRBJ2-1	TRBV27	CASSPTGTKGQFF	TGTGCCAGCAGTCCGACAGGGACTAAGGGGCAGTTCTTC
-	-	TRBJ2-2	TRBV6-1	CASSRGQTGELFF	TGTGCCAGCAGCCGCGGACAGACCGGGGAGCTGTTTTTT
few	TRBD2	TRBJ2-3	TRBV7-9	CASSFPLTSGSTDTQYF	TGTGCCAGCAGCTTCCCACTGACTAGCGGGAGCACAGATACGCAGTATTTT
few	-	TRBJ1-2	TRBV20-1	CSATATWPGGGYTF	TGCAGTGCTACCGCAACCTGGCCAGGTGGGGGCTACACCTTC
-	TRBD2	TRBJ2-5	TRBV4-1	CASSQDSPGLDVKGAQYF	TGCGCCAGCAGCCAAGACTCCCCGGGACTAGATGTTAAGGGGGCCCAGTACTTC
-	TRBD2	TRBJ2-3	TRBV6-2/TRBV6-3	CASSTRLADRTDTQYF	TGTGCCAGCAGTACGAGACTAGCGGACCGCACAGATACGCAGTATTTT
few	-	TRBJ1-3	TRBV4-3	CASSQEVVAGHTIYF	TGCGCCAGCAGCCAAGAGGTTGTCGCGGGACACACCATATATTTT
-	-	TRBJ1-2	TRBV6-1	CASTMGGGAGGYGYTF	TGTGCCAGCACCATGGGTGGGGGCGCGGGGGGTTATGGCTACACCTTC
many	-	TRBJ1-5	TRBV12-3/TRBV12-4	CASSLAGYKNQPQHF	TGTGCCAGCAGTTTGGCCGGATACAAAAATCAGCCCCAGCATTTT
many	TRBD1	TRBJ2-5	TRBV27	CASSPDLKQGSYPQTQYF	TGTGCCAGCAGTCCGGACCTCAAACAGGGGTCCTACCCTCAGACCCAGTACTTC
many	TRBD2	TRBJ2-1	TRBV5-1	CASSGGLANEQFF	TGCGCCAGCAGCGGGGGACTAGCGAATGAGCAGTTCTTC
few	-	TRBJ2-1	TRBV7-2	CASSPNTGSTYNEQFF	TGTGCCAGCAGCCCGAATACAGGGTCTACCTACAATGAGCAGTTCTTC
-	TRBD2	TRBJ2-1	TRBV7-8	CASSFGLDFYNEQFF	TGTGCCAGCTCCTTCGGACTAGACTTTTACAATGAGCAGTTCTTC
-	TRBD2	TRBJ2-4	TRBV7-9	CASRNGLAGGPGIQYF	TGTGCCAGCCGTAACGGACTAGCGGGGGGGCCGGGCATTCAGTACTTC
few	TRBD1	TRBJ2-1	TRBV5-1	CASSIAGTGPYNEQFF	TGCGCCAGCAGCATAGCCGGGACAGGGCCCTACAATGAGCAGTTCTTC
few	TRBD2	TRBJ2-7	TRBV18	CASSVRETSGYYEQYF	TGTGCCAGCTCCGTGAGGGAGACTAGCGGATACTACGAGCAGTACTTC
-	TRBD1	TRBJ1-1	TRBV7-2	CASSFRGWGGTEAFF	TGTGCCAGCAGCTTCAGGGGGTGGGGTGGGACTGAAGCTTTCTTT
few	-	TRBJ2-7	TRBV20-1	CSARDPQRLYPYEQYF	TGCAGTGCTAGAGATCCGCAGCGACTCTACCCCTACGAGCAGTACTTC
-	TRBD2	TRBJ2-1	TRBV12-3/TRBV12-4	CATNSPGLVNEQFF	TGTGCCACCAACTCCCCGGGACTAGTCAATGAGCAGTTCTTC
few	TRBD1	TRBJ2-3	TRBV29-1	CSDSPGGSYADTQYF	TGCAGCGACTCCCCAGGGGGTTCTTACGCAGATACGCAGTATTTT
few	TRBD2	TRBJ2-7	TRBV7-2	CASSGLVGGPVGEQYF	TGTGCCAGCAGCGGGCTGGTGGGAGGGCCGGTCGGCGAGCAGTACTTC
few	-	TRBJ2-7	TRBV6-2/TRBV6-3	CASSRTRDSGPRYF	TGTGCCAGCAGCAGAACACGGGACTCAGGACCTAGGTACTTC
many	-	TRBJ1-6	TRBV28	CASSLRLTGPNSPLHF	TGTGCCAGCAGTTTAAGACTGACAGGCCCCAATTCACCCCTCCACTTT
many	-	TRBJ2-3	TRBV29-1	CSLQIQGPDTQYF	TGCAGCCTCCAAATCCAGGGACCAGATACGCAGTATTTT
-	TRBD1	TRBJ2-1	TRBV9	CASSVQGEIDEQFF	TGTGCCAGCAGCGTGCAGGGGGAAATCGATGAGCAGTTCTTC
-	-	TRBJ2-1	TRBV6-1	CASSEGNRGQFF	TGTGCCAGCAGTGAAGGTAATAGAGGGCAGTTCTTC
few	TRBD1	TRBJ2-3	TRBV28	CASSLDRVQSDTQYF	TGTGCCAGCAGCCTCGACAGGGTACAGTCAGATACGCAGTATTTT
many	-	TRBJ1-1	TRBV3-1	CASSQGSMPNTEAFF	TGTGCCAGCAGCCAAGGTTCCATGCCGAACACTGAAGCTTTCTTT
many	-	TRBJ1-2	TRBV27	CASSPDLYGYTF	TGTGCCAGCAGTCCCGATCTCTATGGCTACACCTTC
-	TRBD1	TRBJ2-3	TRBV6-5	CASSSDKPRQGWTDTQYF	TGTGCCAGCAGTTCTGATAAACCTCGACAGGGGTGGACAGATACGCAGTATTTT
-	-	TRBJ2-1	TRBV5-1	CASSLGRQDNEQFF	TGCGCCAGCAGCTTGGGTCGGCAGGACAATGAGCAGTTCTTC
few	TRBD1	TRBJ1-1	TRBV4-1	CASSLINRGNTEAFF	TGCGCCAGCAGTCTGATAAACAGGGGGAACACTGAAGCTTTCTTT
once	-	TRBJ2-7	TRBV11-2	CANSLRTVPYEQYF	TGTGCCAACAGCTTAAGGACGGTTCCCTACGAGCAGTACTTC
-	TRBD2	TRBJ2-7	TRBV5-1	CASSLERGAGYEQYF	TGCGCCAGCAGCTTGGAGCGGGGGGCTGGATACGAGCAGTACTTC
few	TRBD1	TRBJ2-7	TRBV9	CASSEGTGAYEQYF	TGTGCCAGCAGCGAGGGGACAGGGGCTTACGAGCAGTACTTC
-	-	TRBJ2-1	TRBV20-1	CSARDSGEGSYNEQFF	TGCAGTGCTAGAGATTCCGGCGAAGGGTCCTACAATGAGCAGTTCTTC
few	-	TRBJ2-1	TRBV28	CVCGGSPYNEQFF	TGTGTCTGTGGGGGCAGCCCCTACAATGAGCAGTTCTTC
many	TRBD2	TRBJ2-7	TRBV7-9	CASSSAGTSEYEQYF	TGTGCCAGCAGCTCGGCCGGGACTAGCGAGTACGAGCAGTACTTC
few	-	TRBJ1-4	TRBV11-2	CASSLDHGSSEKLFF	TGTGCCAGCAGCTTAGATCATGGGTCTAGTGAAAAACTGTTTTTT
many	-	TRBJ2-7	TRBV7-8	CASSRRGRELYEQYF	TGTGCCAGCAGCCGCCGGGGTAGGGAACTCTACGAGCAGTACTTC
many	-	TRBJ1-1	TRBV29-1	CSVAYRMNTEAFF	TGCAGCGTTGCTTACAGGATGAACACTGAAGCTTTCTTT